These 8 T cell receptor beta chains share one sample of origin, sequenced in a study of T cells after yellow fever vaccination (dated 2019 in TCRdb). The library was made by 5' RACE. The sample was run on an Illumina NovaSeq 6000. TCRdb trimmed the raw reads at Q25, called clones with MiXCR and kept productive beta chains. Rows are unified per CDR3 protein, each entry keeping the most common DNA and genes. Present in this sample are 400,000 to 450,000 distinct CDR3 sequences, about 17% of which were seen just once. The top ten hold 18% of the sample. The treatment or condition label for this specimen denotes: live attenuated yellow fever vaccine strain. The sample here was PBMCs, taken before the yellow fever booster vaccination. These receptors all stem from a man younger than 35 who received the YFV17D yellow fever vaccine.

This clonotype turned up a few times. The J gene is TRBJ2-7, the V gene TRBV6-5; 8 bases match TRBD1. V lost 5 bases and J lost 4; bases outside the gene matches: 7. Germline CDR1 is MNHEY and CDR2 is SVGAGI. The length of the CDR3 is 14 residues. The CDR3 loop is CASSPRQGRYEQYF. The CDR3 bases are TGTGCCAGCAGTCCTCGACAGGGGAGGTACGAGCAGTACTTC.

This clonotype occurred a few times. The gene calls are TRBV20-1 and TRBJ2-4; TRBD2 aligns across 7 bases. CDR3 length equals 17 residues. Germline trimming cut 0 bases from V and 0 bases from J; bases unmatched to any gene: 8. Germline lookup yields CDR1 DFQATT and CDR2 SNEGSKA (reference sequence). DNA of the CDR3: TGCAGTGCTAGAGACCCGTTCGGGGGGATAGCCAAAAACATTCAGTACTTC. This translates into CSARDPFGGIAKNIQYF.

This chain uses TRBV19 with TRBJ1-1; D remains unclear. Per germline, CDR1 LNHDA and CDR2 SQIVND (reference sequence). The V end was cut by 1 base, the J end by 0 bases, with 3 bases between. The length of the CDR3 is 13 residues. The CDR3, as DNA: TGTGCCAGTAGTATAGGGATGAACACTGAAGCTTTCTTT. Amino acids: CASSIGMNTEAFF.

J is TRBJ2-2 and V is TRBV27; 9 bases map to TRBD1. Germline loops: CDR1 MNHEY, CDR2 SMNVEV (reference sequence). V lost 5 bases, J lost 4 bases, and 5 bases stayed unmatched. The CDR3 has 15 residues. The CDR3 is CASSGDRVPTGELFF. The CDR3, as DNA: TGTGCCAGCAGTGGGGACAGGGTACCCACCGGGGAGCTGTTTTTT.

At least ten counts were recorded for this clonotype. V is TRBV29-1 and J is TRBJ2-5; D possibly corresponds to TRBD1 (6 bases). CDR1 and CDR2 (germline): SQVTM, ANQGSEA. The CDR3 length is 15 residues. The germline V and J ends were trimmed by 3 bases and 1 base, with 15 bases remaining between them. CDR3 region: CSVESGRGGQETQYF. DNA of the CDR3: TGCAGCGTTGAGTCGGGCAGGGGCGGCCAAGAGACCCAGTACTTC.

This clonotype occurred many times. The CDR3 nucleotides are TGTGCCAGCTCACCCGACAGGGTACCCTACGAGCAGTACTTC. This encodes CASSPDRVPYEQYF. The V gene is TRBV18, the J gene TRBJ2-7; 7 bases are shared with TRBD1. This CDR3 comprises 14 residues. Germline lookup yields CDR1 KGHSH and CDR2 LQKENI. Unmatched junction bases numbered 4, after V lost 3 bases and J lost 2 bases.

This chain uses TRBV9 with TRBJ2-1; D gene ambiguous. V dropped 1 base and J dropped 9 bases, with 14 bases sitting between them. The CDR3 is 14 amino acids. The germline V gene has CDR1 SGDLS and CDR2 YYNGEE. CDR3 region: CASSVFAGRTEQFF. The DNA for the CDR3 is TGTGCCAGCAGCGTATTCGCCGGTCGTACTGAGCAGTTCTTC.

In this sample, this clonotype turned up a few times. V and J are TRBV7-9 and TRBJ1-4; D unclear. Germline-derived CDR1 and CDR2 are SEHNR and FQNEAQ (reference sequence). Trimming took off 5 bases at V and 7 bases at J, with 11 bases between the two ends. This CDR3 is built from 13 residues. CDR3 sequence: CASSEPGSEKLFF. In nucleotides, the CDR3 is TGTGCCAGCAGCGAACCGGGGAGTGAAAAACTGTTTTTT.